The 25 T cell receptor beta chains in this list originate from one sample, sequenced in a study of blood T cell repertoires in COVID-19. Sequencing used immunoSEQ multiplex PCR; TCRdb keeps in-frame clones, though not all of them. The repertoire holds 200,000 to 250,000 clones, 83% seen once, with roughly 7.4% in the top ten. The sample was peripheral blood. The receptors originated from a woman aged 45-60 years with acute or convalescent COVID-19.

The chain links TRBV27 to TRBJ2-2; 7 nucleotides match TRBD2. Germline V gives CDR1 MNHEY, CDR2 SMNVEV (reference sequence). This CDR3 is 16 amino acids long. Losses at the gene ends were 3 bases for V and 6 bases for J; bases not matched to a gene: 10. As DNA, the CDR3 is TGTGCCAGCAGTTTCATTGGCCAGCGGGGATCCGGGGAGCTGTTTTTT. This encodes CASSFIGQRGSGELFF.

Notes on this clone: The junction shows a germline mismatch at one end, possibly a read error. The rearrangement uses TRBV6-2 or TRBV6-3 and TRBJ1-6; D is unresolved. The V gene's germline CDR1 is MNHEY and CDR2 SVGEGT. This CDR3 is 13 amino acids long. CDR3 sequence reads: CASSWADNSPLHF. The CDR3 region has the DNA TGTGCCAGTAGTTGGGCAGATAATTCACCCCTCCACTTT.

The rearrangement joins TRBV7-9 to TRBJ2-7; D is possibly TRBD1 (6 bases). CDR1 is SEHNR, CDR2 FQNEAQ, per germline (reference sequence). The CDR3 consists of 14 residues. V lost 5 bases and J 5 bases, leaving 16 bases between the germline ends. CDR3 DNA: TGTGCCAGCAGCCGGGATTTCAGGGGCCACGAGCAGTACTTC. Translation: CASSRDFRGHEQYF.

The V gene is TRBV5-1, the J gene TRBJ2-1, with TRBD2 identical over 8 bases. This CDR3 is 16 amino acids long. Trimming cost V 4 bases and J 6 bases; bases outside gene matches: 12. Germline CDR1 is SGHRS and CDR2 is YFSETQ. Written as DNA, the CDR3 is TGCGCCAGCAGCCAGAGATCCGGGACTAGAGGCAATGAGCAGTTCTTC. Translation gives CASSQRSGTRGNEQFF.

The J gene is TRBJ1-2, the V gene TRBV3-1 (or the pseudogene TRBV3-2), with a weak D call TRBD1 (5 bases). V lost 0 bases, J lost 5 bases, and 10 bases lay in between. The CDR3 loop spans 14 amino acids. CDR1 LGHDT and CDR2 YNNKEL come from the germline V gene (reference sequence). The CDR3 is CASSQDGGRYGYTF. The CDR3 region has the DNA TGTGCCAGCAGCCAAGACGGGGGGAGGTATGGCTACACCTTC.

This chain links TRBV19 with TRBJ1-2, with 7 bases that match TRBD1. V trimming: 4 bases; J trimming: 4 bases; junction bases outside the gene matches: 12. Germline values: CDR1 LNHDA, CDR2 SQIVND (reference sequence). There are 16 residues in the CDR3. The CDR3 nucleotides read TGTGCCAGTAGTACCTCGACAGGGCCGAGTTCCTATGGCTACACCTTC. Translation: CASSTSTGPSSYGYTF.

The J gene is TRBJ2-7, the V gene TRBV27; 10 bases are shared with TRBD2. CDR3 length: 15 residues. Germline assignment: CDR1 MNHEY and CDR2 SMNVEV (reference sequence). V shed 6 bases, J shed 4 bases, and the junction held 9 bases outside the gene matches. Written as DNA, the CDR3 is TGTGCCAGCAGCTCCTGGGCTAGCGGGGGATACGAGCAGTACTTC. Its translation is CASSSWASGGYEQYF.

For the CDR3, the DNA is TGTGCCAGCTCACCTACAGCCGATACGCAGTATTTT. It is translated as CASSPTADTQYF. V usage is TRBV18 and J usage is TRBJ2-3; D gene uncertain. CDR3 length equals 12 residues. The germline gives CDR1 KGHSH, CDR2 LQKENI. V was clipped by 3 bases and J by 6 bases, with 7 bases between them.

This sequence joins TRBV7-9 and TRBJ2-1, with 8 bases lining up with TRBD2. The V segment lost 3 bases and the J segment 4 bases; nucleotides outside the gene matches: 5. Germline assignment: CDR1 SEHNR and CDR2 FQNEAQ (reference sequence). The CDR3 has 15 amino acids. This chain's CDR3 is CASSFAAGGYNEQFF. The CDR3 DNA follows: TGTGCCAGCAGCTTTGCGGCGGGGGGATACAATGAGCAGTTCTTC. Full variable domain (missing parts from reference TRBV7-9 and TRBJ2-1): DTGVSQNPRHKITKRGQNVTFRCDPISEHNRLYWYRQTLGQGPEFLTYFQNEAQLEKSRLLSDRFSAERPKGSFSTLEIQRTEQGDSAMYLCASSFAAGGYNEQFFGPGTRLTVL.

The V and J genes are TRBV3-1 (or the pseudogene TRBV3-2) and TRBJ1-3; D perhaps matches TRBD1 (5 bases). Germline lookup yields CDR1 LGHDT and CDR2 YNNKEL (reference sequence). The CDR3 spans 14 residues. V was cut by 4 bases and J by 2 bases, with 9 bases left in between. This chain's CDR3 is CASSPQGTGNTIYF. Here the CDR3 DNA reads TGTGCCAGCAGCCCCCAGGGAACTGGAAACACCATATATTTT.

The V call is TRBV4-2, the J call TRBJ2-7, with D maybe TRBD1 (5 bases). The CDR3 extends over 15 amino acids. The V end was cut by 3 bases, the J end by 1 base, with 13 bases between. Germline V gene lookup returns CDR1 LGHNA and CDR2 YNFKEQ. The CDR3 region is CASSHDLDTSYEQYF. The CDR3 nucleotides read TGTGCCAGCAGCCACGATTTGGACACGTCCTACGAGCAGTACTTC.

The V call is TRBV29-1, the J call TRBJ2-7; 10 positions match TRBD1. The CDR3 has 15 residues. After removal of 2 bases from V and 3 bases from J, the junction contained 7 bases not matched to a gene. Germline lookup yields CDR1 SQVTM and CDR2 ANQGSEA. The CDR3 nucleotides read TGCAGCGTTGAAAGGGGACAGGGGTATTTCTACGAGCAGTACTTC. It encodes CSVERGQGYFYEQYF.

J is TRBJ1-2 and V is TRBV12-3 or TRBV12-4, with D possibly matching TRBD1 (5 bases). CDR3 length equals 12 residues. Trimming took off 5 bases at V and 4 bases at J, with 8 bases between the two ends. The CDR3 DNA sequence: TGTGCCAGCAGTCTGGACACCTATGGCTACACCTTC. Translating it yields CASSLDTYGYTF.

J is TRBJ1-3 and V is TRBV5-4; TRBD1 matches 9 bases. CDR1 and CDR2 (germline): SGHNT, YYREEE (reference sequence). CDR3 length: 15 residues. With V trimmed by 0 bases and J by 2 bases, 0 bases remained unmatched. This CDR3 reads CASSLGTGAGNTIYF. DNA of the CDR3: TGTGCCAGCAGCTTGGGGACAGGGGCTGGAAACACCATATATTTT.

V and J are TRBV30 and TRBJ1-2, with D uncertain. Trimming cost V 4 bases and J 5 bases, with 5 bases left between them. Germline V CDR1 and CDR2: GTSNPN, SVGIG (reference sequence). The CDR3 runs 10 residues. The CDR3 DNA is TGTGCCTGGACCCCGTATGGCTACACCTTC. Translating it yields CAWTPYGYTF. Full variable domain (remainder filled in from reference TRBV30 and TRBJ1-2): SQTIHQWPATLVQPVGSPLSLECTVEGTSNPNLYWYRQAAGRGLQLLFYSVGIGQISSEVPQNLSASRPQDRQFILSSKKLLLSDSGFYLCAWTPYGYTFGSGTRLTVV.

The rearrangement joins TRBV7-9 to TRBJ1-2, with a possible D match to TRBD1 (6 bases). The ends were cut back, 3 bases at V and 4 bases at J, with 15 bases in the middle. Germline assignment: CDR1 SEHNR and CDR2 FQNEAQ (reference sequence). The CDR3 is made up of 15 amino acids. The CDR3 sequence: CASSFSQGVFYGYTF. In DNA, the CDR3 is TGTGCCAGCAGCTTTTCACAGGGCGTATTCTATGGCTACACCTTC.

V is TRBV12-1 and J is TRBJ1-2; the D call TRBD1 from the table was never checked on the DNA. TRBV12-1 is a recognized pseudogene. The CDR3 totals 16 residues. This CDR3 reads CASRGTRTKGDYGYTF. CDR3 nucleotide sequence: TGTGCCAGCAGGGGGACCCGGACGAAGGGGGACTATGGCTACACCTTC.

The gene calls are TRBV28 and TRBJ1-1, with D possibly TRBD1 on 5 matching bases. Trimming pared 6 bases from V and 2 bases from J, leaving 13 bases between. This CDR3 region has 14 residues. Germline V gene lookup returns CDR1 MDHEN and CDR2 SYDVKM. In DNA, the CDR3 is TGTGCCAGCAGACTGACAGTCAAAAACACTGAAGCTTTCTTT. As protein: CASRLTVKNTEAFF.

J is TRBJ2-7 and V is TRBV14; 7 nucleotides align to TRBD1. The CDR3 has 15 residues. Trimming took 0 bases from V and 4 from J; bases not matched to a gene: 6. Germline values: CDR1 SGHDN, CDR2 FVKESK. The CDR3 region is CASSQEPGGMYEQYF. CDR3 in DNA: TGTGCCAGCAGCCAAGAGCCAGGGGGTATGTACGAGCAGTACTTC.

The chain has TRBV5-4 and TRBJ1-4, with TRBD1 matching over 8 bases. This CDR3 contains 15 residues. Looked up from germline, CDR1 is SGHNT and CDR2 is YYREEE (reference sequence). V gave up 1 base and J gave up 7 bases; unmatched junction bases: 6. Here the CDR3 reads CASSLQGARGEKLFF. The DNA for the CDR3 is TGTGCCAGCAGCTTGCAGGGGGCGCGGGGTGAAAAACTGTTTTTT.

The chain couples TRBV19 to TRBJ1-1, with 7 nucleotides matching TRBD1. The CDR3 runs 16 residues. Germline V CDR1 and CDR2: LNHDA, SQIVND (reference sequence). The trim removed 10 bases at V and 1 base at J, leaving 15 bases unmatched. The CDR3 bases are TGTGCCACCTTGGGCTATACCCCAGGGGGGAACACTGAAGCTTTCTTT. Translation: CATLGYTPGGNTEAFF.

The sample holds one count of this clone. The CDR3 DNA follows: TGTGCCAGCAGCCCACAGGGGCACACTGAAGCTTTCTTT. Translating it yields CASSPQGHTEAFF. This sequence joins TRBV7-9 and TRBJ1-1; 7 nucleotides agree with TRBD1. Trimming removed 5 bases from V and 3 bases from J; junction bases left unmatched: 3. The CDR3 extends over 13 amino acids. Germline V CDR1 and CDR2: SEHNR, FQNEAQ (reference sequence).

The CDR3 spells CASSLVPGGDTDTQYF. CDR3 bases: TGTGCCAGCAGCTTGGTGCCGGGGGGTGACACAGATACGCAGTATTTT. The chain is built from TRBV7-2 and TRBJ2-3; 7 nucleotides align to TRBD2. Trimming took 3 bases from V and 2 from J; bases not matched to a gene: 8. The length of the CDR3 is 16 residues. CDR1 and CDR2 from the germline V gene are SGHTA and FQGNSA.

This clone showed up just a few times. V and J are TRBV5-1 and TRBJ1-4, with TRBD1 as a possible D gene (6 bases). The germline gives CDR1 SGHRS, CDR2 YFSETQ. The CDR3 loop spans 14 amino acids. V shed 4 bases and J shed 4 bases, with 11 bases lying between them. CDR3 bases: TGCGCCAGCAGCCCCGACAGGAGTAATGAAAAACTGTTTTTT. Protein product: CASSPDRSNEKLFF.

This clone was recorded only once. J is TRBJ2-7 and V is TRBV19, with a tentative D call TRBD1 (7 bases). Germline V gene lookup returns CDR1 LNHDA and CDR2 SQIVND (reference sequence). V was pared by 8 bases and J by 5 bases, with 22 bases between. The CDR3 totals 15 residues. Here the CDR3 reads CASGPEGASYDEQYF. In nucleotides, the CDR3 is TGTGCCAGTGGCCCGGAGGGGGCCTCCTACGACGAGCAGTACTTC.